This is a list of T cell receptor beta chains from one sample in a study of control samples from healthy donors and cancer patients. The repertoire was sequenced with immunoSEQ multiplex PCR; TCRdb's copy has only in-frame clones and lacks some. This table holds some 44,000 clones, around 75% found once. The specimen was formalin-fixed, paraffin-embedded tissue. All receptors derive from a male donor with melanoma. The CDR3 runs from the conserved cysteine through the conserved F or W. A D gene is named only where the DNA matches it firmly. Size is omitted from some rows. Given values are once, few, many or a class for expanded clones.

j_call | clone_size | v_call | d_call | cdr3_aa | cdr3_nt
TRBJ2-1 | - | TRBV6-1 | TRBD2 | CASSEGGGLYNEQFF | TGTGCCAGCAGTGAAGGGGGGGGTCTCTACAATGAGCAGTTCTTC
TRBJ2-4 | - | TRBV28 | - | CASRSSGLAKNIQYF | TGTGCCAGCAGGTCAAGCGGCCTAGCCAAAAACATTCAGTACTTC
TRBJ1-6 | - | TRBV7-8 | - | CASSPDLDSPLHF | TGTGCCAGCAGCCCTGACCTGGATTCACCCCTCCACTTT
TRBJ1-6 | - | TRBV2 | - | CASRVQRTAGSPLHF | TGTGCCAGCAGAGTCCAGAGGACAGCGGGCTCACCCCTCCACTTT
TRBJ1-6 | - | TRBV25-1 | - | CASSDQTLLAEGNSPLHF | TGTGCCAGCAGTGACCAAACCCTACTGGCAGAGGGAAATTCACCCCTCCACTTT
TRBJ2-7 | - | TRBV19 | TRBD1 | CASSSNRGRGYEQYF | TGTGCCAGTAGTAGTAACAGGGGACGAGGGTACGAGCAGTACTTC
TRBJ2-7 | - | TRBV3-1/TRBV3-2 | - | CASSQNFYEQYF | TGTGCCAGCAGCCAAAACTTCTACGAGCAGTACTTC
TRBJ2-7 | - | TRBV5-1 | TRBD1 | CASSPPTGTGDYEQYF | TGCGCCAGCAGCCCACCGACCGGGACAGGGGATTACGAGCAGTACTTC
TRBJ2-7 | - | TRBV10-3 | TRBD2 | CAIASGSSYEQYF | TGTGCCATCGCTAGCGGGAGCTCCTACGAGCAGTACTTC
TRBJ1-1 | - | TRBV6-5 | - | CASSYAGSTEAFF | TGTGCCAGCAGTTACGCAGGGAGCACTGAAGCTTTCTTT
TRBJ2-1 | - | TRBV2 | TRBD2 | CASRDWTSGGRGEQFF | TGTGCCAGCAGGGACTGGACTAGCGGGGGGAGAGGTGAGCAGTTCTTC
TRBJ2-7 | - | TRBV18 | TRBD1 | CASSQTGNGEQYF | TGTGCCAGCTCACAGACAGGGAACGGCGAGCAGTACTTC
TRBJ2-1 | - | TRBV2 | - | CASHLSSYNEQFF | TGTGCCAGCCACCTCAGCTCCTACAATGAGCAGTTCTTC
TRBJ2-5 | - | TRBV27 | - | CASSRVLLGLGETQYF | TGTGCCAGCAGCCGTGTCCTTTTAGGGTTGGGAGAGACCCAGTACTTC
TRBJ1-2 | - | TRBV3-1/TRBV3-2 | - | CASSQGDLGYTF | TGTGCCAGCAGCCAAGGCGATTTGGGCTACACCTTC
TRBJ1-5 | few | TRBV19 | TRBD1 | CASSMPGQGHQPQHF | TGTGCCAGTAGTATGCCGGGACAGGGGCATCAGCCCCAGCATTTT
TRBJ2-1 | - | TRBV6-6 | - | CASRQRTSYNEQFF | TGTGCCAGCCGACAGCGAACCTCCTACAATGAGCAGTTCTTC
TRBJ1-1 | - | TRBV28 | - | CASSPGTRINTEAFF | TGTGCCAGCAGTCCCGGGACACGAATCAACACTGAAGCTTTCTTT
TRBJ2-3 | once | TRBV27 | - | CASSYRDHTDTQYF | TGTGCCAGCAGTTACAGGGACCACACAGATACGCAGTATTTT
TRBJ1-5 | - | TRBV2 | - | CASSAEGGNQPQHF | TGTGCCAGCAGTGCCGAGGGGGGAAATCAGCCCCAGCATTTT
TRBJ1-1 | - | TRBV30 | - | CASSGAARAFF | TGTGCCAGCTCAGGGGCAGCTCGAGCTTTCTTT
TRBJ1-3 | medium-sized | TRBV7-2 | - | CASSLMGGGGNTIYF | TGTGCCAGCAGCTTAATGGGAGGTGGTGGAAACACCATATATTTT
TRBJ2-2 | - | TRBV24-1 | - | CATSPRSNTGELFF | TGTGCCACCAGTCCGCGTTCGAACACCGGGGAGCTGTTTTTT
TRBJ2-1 | - | TRBV19 | - | CASSRTAYNEQFF | TGTGCCAGTAGTAGGACAGCCTACAATGAGCAGTTCTTC
TRBJ2-7 | - | TRBV5-1 | TRBD2 | CASSPSGRASEQYF | TGCGCCAGCAGCCCGAGCGGGAGGGCGTCCGAGCAGTACTTC
TRBJ2-7 | - | TRBV9 | - | CASSDRAFSYEQYF | TGTGCCAGCAGCGATCGGGCCTTCTCCTACGAGCAGTACTTC
TRBJ1-1 | medium-sized | TRBV19 | - | CASSIDQVRVNTEAFF | TGTGCCAGTAGTATAGATCAGGTTCGAGTGAACACTGAAGCTTTCTTT
TRBJ2-7 | - | TRBV4-1 | - | CASSQNWDTGKVYEQYF | TGCGCCAGCAGCCAGAATTGGGACACCGGGAAGGTGTACGAGCAGTACTTC
TRBJ2-1 | - | TRBV5-1 | TRBD2 | CASSFPGGADLSEQFF | TGCGCCAGCAGCTTTCCGGGGGGAGCCGATCTAAGCGAGCAGTTCTTC
TRBJ2-5 | few | TRBV5-4 | - | CASSLSTPQGTQYF | TGTGCCAGCAGCTTGTCGACTCCTCAAGGGACCCAGTACTTC
TRBJ2-7 | - | TRBV12-3/TRBV12-4 | - | CASSLGSDYEQYF | TGTGCCAGCAGTTTGGGATCAGACTACGAGCAGTACTTC
TRBJ2-5 | - | TRBV2 | - | CASSRAGMLETQYF | TGTGCCAGCAGTAGGGCAGGGATGTTAGAGACCCAGTACTTC
TRBJ2-7 | few | TRBV2 | - | CASTVLVRSSSEQYF | TGTGCCAGCACCGTGCTTGTTAGGTCGAGCTCCGAGCAGTACTTC
TRBJ2-2 | few | TRBV11-2 | - | CASSRMGGSNTGELFF | TGTGCCAGCAGCCGCATGGGGGGCTCAAACACCGGGGAGCTGTTTTTT
TRBJ1-2 | - | TRBV29-1 | - | CSVQGPDGYTF | TGCAGCGTTCAGGGGCCCGATGGCTACACCTTC
TRBJ2-3 | few | TRBV7-3 | - | CASSLTPGTGTQYF | TGTGCCAGCAGCTTAACCCCAGGCACTGGTACGCAGTATTTT
TRBJ2-7 | - | TRBV18 | TRBD2 | CASSPAGTSGRVNEQYF | TGTGCCAGCTCACCTGCCGGGACTAGCGGGAGGGTGAACGAGCAGTACTTC
TRBJ2-5 | few | TRBV29-1 | - | CSGEGGAETQYF | TGCAGCGGTGAGGGGGGGGCAGAGACCCAGTACTTC
TRBJ2-7 | once | TRBV2 | TRBD1 | CASTRDRGYEQYF | TGTGCCAGCACTAGGGACAGGGGATACGAGCAGTACTTC
TRBJ2-1 | - | TRBV7-6 | - | CASSLSTTDYNEQFF | TGTGCCAGCAGCTTATCTACGACAGATTACAATGAGCAGTTCTTC